This TCR beta chain was obtained from a study of OX40 agonist ivuxolimab in advanced cancers. TCRdb's table, derived via immunoSEQ multiplex PCR, lists solely in-frame clones and lacks some. This sample has fewer than 45,000 clones; 65% to 85% occur once, and the top ten carry roughly 6.8%. This clone was detected only a few times. The V gene's germline CDR1 is MNHNY and CDR2 SVGAGI (reference sequence). This CDR3 region has 14 residues. V shed 4 bases and J 3 bases; nucleotides not matched to a gene: 4. This receptor was identified in an adult with an advanced solid tumor such as melanoma, head and neck, liver or kidney cancer. The sequencing here drew on CD4+ or CD8+ T cells sorted from blood, taken in a trial of the OX40 agonist ivuxolimab. The rearrangement uses TRBV6-6 and TRBJ2-7; TRBD1 matches 9 bases. Here the CDR3 reads CASSFYRGLYEQYF. As DNA, the CDR3 is TGTGCCAGCAGTTTTTACAGGGGGCTCTACGAGCAGTACTTC.